This T cell receptor beta chain was recorded in a study of graft-versus-host responses after intestinal transplantation. Across the study: The recipients all started with anti-thymocyte globulin induction and then took tacrolimus and steroids for roughly three years.

Profiled with immunoSEQ multiplex PCR; TCRdb holds only in-frame clones, not every one. The sample shows about 100,000 clones, more than 85% of them seen only once. Study findings and constraints: Association was observed between peak circulating GvH clone levels and early post-transplant HvG declines. Across patients carrying graft-donor T cell macrochimerism, allografts held high graft-versus-host to host-versus-graft clonal ratios. Among recipient marrow samples, GvH clones were found; some appeared first in ileum or blood.

Regarding this clone: Antigen: not known.

The sequences come from unstimulated CD4+ T cells sorted from spleen or lymph node cells, collected before transplant. This sequence was found in a human donor who was the organ donor for an intestinal transplant.

The CDR3 bases are TGTGCCAGCAGTCCTCAGGGTATACGAAGTTATGGCTACACCTTC. Amino acids: CASSPQGIRSYGYTF. The chain has TRBV6-1 and TRBJ1-2, with D possibly matching TRBD1 (5 bases). Per the germline V gene, CDR1 is MNHNS and CDR2 is SASEGT. V dropped 5 bases and J dropped 5 bases, with 18 bases sitting between them. This CDR3 region has 15 residues.